The 22 T cell receptor beta chains below were found in one sample sequenced in a study of control samples from healthy donors and cancer patients. Clones were sequenced by immunoSEQ multiplex PCR, and TCRdb holds only the in-frame ones, with some missing. The sample lists 78,000 or so clones; roughly 82% were seen once. Sequencing was done on a sample of blood. The receptors shown here come from a man in his fifties or sixties in good health.

The chain recombines TRBV29-1 with TRBJ1-3; 8 bases match TRBD1. The CDR3 sequence is 13 residues long. From germline, CDR1 is SQVTM and CDR2 ANQGSEA. V gave up 6 bases and J gave up 1 base; unmatched junction bases: 2. The CDR3 nucleotides read TGCAGCGTCCACAGGGGGTCTGGAAACACCATATATTTT. Protein sequence: CSVHRGSGNTIYF.

CDR3 sequence reads: CASSKERQVPETQYF. In DNA form, the CDR3 reads TGTGCCAGCAGCAAAGAGCGGCAGGTGCCAGAGACCCAGTACTTC. This chain joins TRBV21-1 and TRBJ2-5; the DNA was not used to check the table's D call, TRBD2. TRBV21-1 is a listed pseudogene. The CDR3 runs 15 residues.

The rearrangement joins TRBV7-2 to TRBJ2-4, with 8 bases identical to TRBD2. Losses at the gene ends were 2 bases for V and 1 base for J; bases not matched to a gene: 4. The CDR3 is made up of 16 amino acids. Germline-derived CDR1 and CDR2 are SGHTA and FQGNSA. CDR3 in DNA: TGTGCCAGCAGCTTAATGCCGGGGGGGGCCAAAAACATTCAGTACTTC. Translated, it gives CASSLMPGGAKNIQYF.

The chain links TRBV7-2 to TRBJ2-3; the D gene could be TRBD1 or TRBD2 (5 bases each). Germline values: CDR1 SGHTA, CDR2 FQGNSA. Trimming took off 7 bases at V and 8 bases at J, with 16 bases between the two ends. CDR3 length equals 13 residues. In nucleotides, the CDR3 is TGTGCCAGCACCTCTGAGAGGGGTGGTACGCAGTATTTT. It is translated as CASTSERGGTQYF. The full variable domain, its missing parts supplied by reference TRBV7-2 and TRBJ2-3, is GAGVSQSPSNKVTEKGKDVELRCDPISGHTALYWYRQSLGQGLEFLIYFQGNSAPDKSGLPSDRFSAERTGGSVSTLTIQRTQQEDSAVYLCASTSERGGTQYFGPGTRLTVL.

The count of this clone is one. The chain recombines TRBV30 with TRBJ2-5; D gene unclear. This CDR3 comprises 12 residues. Germline CDR1 reads GTSNPN; CDR2 reads SVGIG (reference sequence). V was clipped by 2 bases and J by 5 bases, with 9 bases between them. This chain's CDR3 is CAWSPNSETQYF. The CDR3 bases are TGTGCCTGGAGTCCGAACAGTGAGACCCAGTACTTC.

The chain joins TRBV25-1 to TRBJ1-1; D gene ambiguous. This CDR3 is 13 amino acids long. V lost 3 bases and J 6 bases, leaving 11 bases between the germline ends. Germline V CDR1 and CDR2: MGHDK, SYGVNS. The CDR3 DNA is TGTGCCAGCAGTGATAAACCAGCCGCTGAAGCTTTCTTT. Protein sequence: CASSDKPAAEAFF.

The chain couples TRBV28 to TRBJ1-1; 7 nucleotides agree with TRBD1. There are 13 residues in the CDR3. In germline, CDR1 is MDHEN, CDR2 SYDVKM. J gave up 4 bases and V 6 bases, and 5 bases lay outside the gene matches. Here the CDR3 reads CASSSRTGTEAFF. CDR3 coding DNA: TGTGCCAGCAGCTCGCGGACAGGCACTGAAGCTTTCTTT.

V is TRBV7-9 and J is TRBJ2-7, with D perhaps TRBD1 (6 bases). V lost 5 bases, J lost 0 bases, and 17 bases lay in between. This CDR3 has 16 residues. Germline V gene sequence: CDR1 SEHNR, CDR2 FQNEAQ (reference sequence). The CDR3 DNA reads TGTGCCAGCAGCCCGCCGCTTCGACAGGCCTCCTACGAGCAGTACTTC. Protein sequence: CASSPPLRQASYEQYF.

The J gene is TRBJ1-5, the V gene TRBV5-6, with 8 nucleotides matching TRBD1. The CDR3 sequence is 16 residues long. The germline gives CDR1 SGHDT, CDR2 YYEEEE. Trimming took 4 bases from V and 0 from J; bases not matched to a gene: 6. In DNA, the CDR3 is TGTGCCAGCAGCCAAGGACAGGGCTATAGCAATCAGCCCCAGCATTTT. Translated, it gives CASSQGQGYSNQPQHF.

The rearrangement joins TRBV5-1 to TRBJ1-1, with D possibly matching TRBD1 (5 bases). Germline lookup yields CDR1 SGHRS and CDR2 YFSETQ. The CDR3 spans 15 residues. Between the trimmed V and J ends, which lost 7 bases and 1 base, there was a span of 17 bases. The CDR3 nucleotides are TGCGCCAGCGGGATGGGGGGTACGGAGAACACTGAAGCTTTCTTT. Its translation: CASGMGGTENTEAFF.

The gene calls are TRBV30 and TRBJ2-1; 8 bases fit TRBD2. Per the germline V gene, CDR1 is GTSNPN and CDR2 is SVGIG (reference sequence). The junction had 5 bases not matched to a gene; V was cut back by 0 bases and J by 4 bases. The CDR3 extends over 15 amino acids. The CDR3 coding sequence is TGTGCCTGGAGTGTTGAAAGCGGGGGTTACAATGAGCAGTTCTTC. Its protein product is CAWSVESGGYNEQFF.

V gene TRBV27 combines with J gene TRBJ2-7; tentatively, D is TRBD1 or TRBD2 (5 bases each). This CDR3 spans 14 amino acids. CDR1 and CDR2 from the germline V gene are MNHEY and SMNVEV (reference sequence). V was cut by 4 bases and J by 2 bases, with 12 bases left in between. The CDR3 sequence: CASSSGRTTYEQYF. The CDR3 DNA is TGTGCCAGCAGTTCGGGACGGACGACCTACGAGCAGTACTTC.

This clone was found many times. The chain joins TRBV6-1 to TRBJ2-1; D remains ambiguous. This CDR3 contains 15 residues. In germline, CDR1 is MNHNS, CDR2 SASEGT. V was cut by 2 bases and J by 0 bases, with 8 bases left in between. The CDR3 bases are TGTGCCAGCAGTGAAATGGGTGGCTCCTACAATGAGCAGTTCTTC. Its protein product is CASSEMGGSYNEQFF.

V usage is TRBV18 and J usage is TRBJ2-1; 8 bases match TRBD2. V was clipped by 0 bases and J by 8 bases; unmatched bases: 12. The germline V gene has CDR1 KGHSH and CDR2 LQKENI. This CDR3 has 17 amino acids. The CDR3 region is CASSPPVSGSGWYEQFF. CDR3 DNA: TGTGCCAGCTCACCACCGGTAAGCGGGAGCGGTTGGTATGAGCAGTTCTTC.

The table lists this clone with a count of one. The gene calls are TRBV19 and TRBJ2-3; TRBD2 matches at 12 bases. This CDR3 has 15 residues. The trim removed 6 bases at V and 5 bases at J, leaving 6 bases unmatched. CDR1 and CDR2 (germline): LNHDA, SQIVND (reference sequence). The CDR3 region has the DNA TGTGCCAGTAGCCCGACTAGCGGGAGTCAAGATACGCAGTATTTT. Residues: CASSPTSGSQDTQYF.

This clone was seen a single time. The CDR3, as DNA: TGTGCCTGGAGTCGAACCGGGACAGGGGCTAGCACAGATACGCAGTATTTT. Encoded protein: CAWSRTGTGASTDTQYF. This chain connects TRBV30 to TRBJ2-3; 10 bases align to TRBD1. The J segment lost 0 bases and the V segment lost 2 bases, leaving 8 bases of the junction unmatched. CDR1 is GTSNPN, CDR2 SVGIG, per germline (reference sequence). There are 17 residues in the CDR3.

The chain is built from TRBV18 and TRBJ1-1; the match to TRBD1 covers 11 bases. Germline CDR1 reads KGHSH; CDR2 reads LQKENI. V shed 5 bases, J shed 4 bases, and the junction held 3 bases outside the gene matches. The length of the CDR3 is 14 residues. CDR3 protein: CASSEGQGVTEAFF. CDR3 coding DNA: TGTGCCAGCTCAGAGGGACAGGGGGTCACTGAAGCTTTCTTT.

The rearrangement links TRBV7-8 to TRBJ1-2; D call uncertain. The CDR3 runs 17 residues. The V and J ends lost 5 bases and 4 bases respectively, with 23 bases between them. CDR1 is SGHVS, CDR2 FQNEAQ, per germline. The CDR3 bases are TGTGCCAGCAGCAAAGGCAACATATTAGACGCTGCCTATGGCTACACCTTC. Protein product: CASSKGNILDAAYGYTF. Variable domain in full (rest from reference TRBV7-8 and TRBJ1-2): GAGVSQSPRYKVAKRGQDVALRCDPISGHVSLFWYQQALGQGPEFLTYFQNEAQLDKSGLPSDRFFAERPEGSVSTLKIQRTQQEDSAVYLCASSKGNILDAAYGYTFGSGTRLTVV.

V gene TRBV7-3 combines with J gene TRBJ2-3; D ambiguous. Looked up from germline, CDR1 is SGHTA and CDR2 is FQGTGA. Trimming removed 1 base at V and 5 bases at J, with 7 bases between. This CDR3 has 13 residues. The CDR3 DNA sequence: TGTGCCAGCAGCTTAAAAAAGGGAGATACGCAGTATTTT. Amino acids: CASSLKKGDTQYF.

V is TRBV10-3 and J is TRBJ2-1; D possibly corresponds to TRBD1 (6 bases). The ends were cut back, 2 bases at V and 7 bases at J, with 15 bases in the middle. Germline V gives CDR1 ENHRY, CDR2 SYGVKD. There are 15 residues in the CDR3. CDR3 bases: TGTGCCATCAGTGAGGGGGGCGGCAGGTGGAATGAGCAGTTCTTC. Protein: CAISEGGGRWNEQFF.

V and J are TRBV3-1 (or the pseudogene TRBV3-2) and TRBJ1-5; D is uncertain. Trimming removed 3 bases at V and 0 bases at J, with 9 bases between. The CDR3 is 15 residues long. Germline V CDR1 and CDR2: LGHDT, YNNKEL (reference sequence). CDR3 DNA sequence: TGTGCCAGCAGCCAGGCGGGTAATAGCAATCAGCCCCAGCATTTT. This codes for CASSQAGNSNQPQHF.

The chain is built from TRBV10-2 and TRBJ2-1, with 8 positions matching TRBD2. Per the germline V gene, CDR1 is WSHSY and CDR2 is SAAADI. This CDR3 comprises 16 residues. The junction had 6 bases not matched to a gene; V was cut back by 2 bases and J by 3 bases. The CDR3 sequence: CASSENGLARYNEQFF. DNA for the CDR3: TGCGCCAGCAGTGAGAACGGACTAGCCCGCTACAATGAGCAGTTCTTC.